This entry lists 23 T cell receptor beta chains sequenced from one sample in a study of CXCR3-negative and CXCR3-positive naive CD8 T cells. The study, taken as a whole, reports: Naive cells positive for CXCR3 carried more hydrophobic TRB CDR3s than CXCR3-negative ones.

Which antigens these TCRs recognize remains unknown. The authors prepared UMI-labeled TRB cDNA libraries by 5' RACE. TCRdb re-called the 5' RACE reads and shows each CDR3 protein once, DNA omitted. Its table records some 150,000 distinct CDR3 sequences. The material sequenced was naive CXCR3+ CD8+ T cells from blood. Indicated subset: CD45RO-CCR7+CD27+CD95- naive CD8+ T cells expressing CXCR3 (TNR3+). The source of these receptors is a human donor in good health. Some clones in this sample may be carry-over from other donors' samples.

The genes are TRBV19 and TRBJ2-2; the TCRdb D gene call, TRBD1, has no DNA to confirm it. CDR1 is LNHDA, CDR2 SQIVND, per germline (reference sequence). The CDR3 contains 16 residues. CDR3 amino acids: CASSIGQGAVAGELFF.

The chain uses TRBV6-6 and TRBJ2-2; without DNA, the TCRdb call of TRBD2 cannot be checked. Germline V gives CDR1 MNHNY, CDR2 SVGAGI (reference sequence). The CDR3 covers 16 residues. This chain's CDR3 is CASSYGLAIETGELFF.

The V and J genes are TRBV29-1 and TRBJ1-1. The CDR3 has 14 amino acids. The germline CDR1 and CDR2 sequences are SQVTM and ANQGSEA. CDR3 in amino acids: CSVTTGGSGPEAFF. Looking up the rest from reference TRBV29-1 and TRBJ1-1 gives the full variable domain: SAVISQKPSRDICQRGTSLTIQCQVDSQVTMMFWYRQQPGQSLTLIATANQGSEATYESGFVIDKFPISRPNLTFSTLTVSNMSPEDSSIYLCSVTTGGSGPEAFFGQGTRLTVV.

The chain has TRBV6-6 and TRBJ2-5. This CDR3 region has 14 residues. Germline CDR1 and CDR2: MNHNY and SVGAGI (reference sequence). The CDR3 region is CASSYTEKTETQYF.

V usage is TRBV5-5 and J usage is TRBJ2-7. The CDR3 spans 13 residues. The V gene's germline CDR1 is SGHKS and CDR2 YYEKEE (reference sequence). This CDR3 is CASSGDATYEQYF. Filled out from reference TRBV5-5 and TRBJ2-7, the complete variable domain reads DAGVTQSPTHLIKTRGQQVTLRCSPISGHKSVSWYQQVLGQGPQFIFQYYEKEERGRGNFPDRFSARQFPNYSSELNVNALLLGDSALYLCASSGDATYEQYFGPGTRLTVT.

The chain uses TRBV20-1 and TRBJ2-7. CDR3 length: 14 residues. Germline loops: CDR1 DFQATT, CDR2 SNEGSKA (reference sequence). CDR3 in amino acids: CSARDLQSSYEQYF.

The CDR3 sequence is CASSADRDNEQFF. The chain joins TRBV7-9 to TRBJ2-1; TCRdb gives TRBD1 as the D gene, but with no DNA this cannot be confirmed. This CDR3 has 13 residues. Germline CDR1 is SEHNR and CDR2 is FQNEAQ (reference sequence).

The V call is TRBV3-1, the J call TRBJ2-1. CDR1 is LGHDT and CDR2 is YNNKEL in the germline V gene (reference sequence). This CDR3 has 16 amino acids. Here the CDR3 reads CASSQDLADSYNEQFF.

The chain joins TRBV13 to TRBJ2-7; TCRdb designates TRBD1, a call that cannot be tested without DNA. From germline, CDR1 is PRHDT and CDR2 FYEKMQ (reference sequence). CDR3 length equals 15 residues. CDR3 region: CASSLGRGWSYEQYF.

The chain recombines TRBV28 with TRBJ2-5; as DNA is missing, the TRBD1 call by TCRdb cannot be tested. This CDR3 contains 13 residues. Germline CDR1 is MDHEN and CDR2 is SYDVKM. CDR3 region: CASSGGQEETQYF.

The V gene is TRBV28, the J gene TRBJ2-3; TCRdb proposes TRBD2, but this gene call is untestable without DNA. This CDR3 region has 16 residues. The germline gives CDR1 MDHEN, CDR2 SYDVKM. This CDR3 is CASNQLAGGFTDTQYF.

This chain links TRBV7-8 with TRBJ2-3. Germline CDR1 is SGHVS and CDR2 is FQNEAQ. The length of the CDR3 is 12 residues. CDR3 region: CASSSTVDTQYF. The full variable domain, its missing parts supplied by reference TRBV7-8 and TRBJ2-3, is GAGVSQSPRYKVAKRGQDVALRCDPISGHVSLFWYQQALGQGPEFLTYFQNEAQLDKSGLPSDRFFAERPEGSVSTLKIQRTQQEDSAVYLCASSSTVDTQYFGPGTRLTVL.

This sequence joins TRBV28 and TRBJ2-7; the TCRdb D gene call, TRBD1, has no DNA to confirm it. Per germline, CDR1 MDHEN and CDR2 SYDVKM. The CDR3 has 15 residues. CDR3 sequence: CASSLKGTGPYGQYF.

The chain recombines TRBV20-1 with TRBJ1-1. Germline CDR1 DFQATT, CDR2 SNEGSKA (reference sequence). The CDR3 spans 13 residues. The CDR3 sequence: CSARDLMNTEAFF.

V and J are TRBV7-2 and TRBJ2-3; as DNA is missing, the TRBD2 call by TCRdb cannot be tested. CDR1 and CDR2 from the germline V gene are SGHTA and FQGNSA. This CDR3 is 14 amino acids long. The CDR3 protein is CASRGGSVLDTQYF. Based on the CDR3 plus reference TRBV7-2 and TRBJ2-3, the full variable domain is GAGVSQSPSNKVTEKGKDVELRCDPISGHTALYWYRQSLGQGLEFLIYFQGNSAPDKSGLPSDRFSAERTGGSVSTLTIQRTQQEDSAVYLCASRGGSVLDTQYFGPGTRLTVL.

The chain joins TRBV5-5 to TRBJ2-1. The germline CDR1 and CDR2 sequences are SGHKS and YYEKEE (reference sequence). CDR3 length equals 14 residues. CDR3 residues: CASSFWGSYNEQFF.

This rearrangement joins TRBV4-1 to TRBJ2-1; TCRdb names TRBD1, which stays unverified in the absence of DNA. From germline, CDR1 is MGHRA and CDR2 YSYEKL. CDR3 length equals 16 residues. CDR3 region: CASSQGAGAAYNEQFF.

The rearrangement links TRBV29-1 to TRBJ2-1; TCRdb indicates TRBD1, and absent DNA this call remains unverified. The CDR3 loop spans 12 amino acids. Germline assignment: CDR1 SQVTM and CDR2 ANQGSEA. CDR3 amino acids: CSGTTGSNEQFF.

The V gene is TRBV7-2, the J gene TRBJ2-3; the TCRdb call, TRBD1, lacks DNA for checking. CDR1 is SGHTA and CDR2 is FQGNSA in the germline V gene. CDR3 size: 16 residues. The chain's CDR3 is CASSPGGRGSGDTQYF.

The chain joins TRBV5-1 to TRBJ1-1; absent DNA, TCRdb's TRBD1 call cannot be checked. This CDR3 is built from 13 residues. Germline loops: CDR1 SGHRS, CDR2 YFSETQ. CDR3 amino acids: CASSPVGGTEAFF.

The chain has TRBV29-1 and TRBJ2-5; the D call from TCRdb, TRBD1, cannot be confirmed without DNA. Looked up from germline, CDR1 is SQVTM and CDR2 is ANQGSEA. CDR3 size: 12 residues. The chain's CDR3 is CSGVDRKETQYF.

CDR3 protein: CSARSRMNTEAFF. J is TRBJ1-1 and V is TRBV20-1. Germline CDR1 reads DFQATT; CDR2 reads SNEGSKA (reference sequence). The CDR3 length is 13 residues.

The chain is built from TRBV4-3 and TRBJ1-1. The CDR3 sequence is 13 residues long. Germline-derived CDR1 and CDR2 are LGHNA and YSLEER. CDR3 residues: CASSHDREAEAFF.